The rows below give T cell receptor beta chains drawn from one sample of a study of blood T cell repertoires in COVID-19. This table comes from immunoSEQ multiplex PCR, and its TCRdb copy is limited to in-frame clones, with some not included. The sample yields around 100,000 clones, around nine tenths seen once. The sequencing input was peripheral blood. The origin of the receptors is a woman aged 70-85 years who had recovered from COVID-19. CDR3s include the opening cysteine and the closing phenylalanine or tryptophan. The D gene is left open where the match is weak. Rows give clone size only sometimes, using once, few, many, or a class for an expanded clone.

>-|TRBJ2-1|-|TRBV3-1/TRBV3-2
TGTGCCAGCAGCCAAGACGGAACAGGGCTAACGGGCAATGAGCAGTTCTTC
CASSQDGTGLTGNEQFF
>-|TRBJ2-2|-|TRBV6-5
TGTGCCAGCGAGCGTGAGGAGAACACCGGGGAGCTGTTTTTT
CASEREENTGELFF
>-|TRBJ1-2|-|TRBV6-4
TGTGCCAGCAGTGACCGGGGAGGGAACGGCTACACCTTC
CASSDRGGNGYTF
>-|TRBJ2-5|-|TRBV18
TGTGCCAGCTCACCAGTAGGAGGGGAGACCCAGTACTTC
CASSPVGGETQYF
>-|TRBJ2-7|-|TRBV2
TGTGCCAGCAGTGAGGGGCCCCAACCCTACGAGCAGTACTTC
CASSEGPQPYEQYF
>-|TRBJ1-2|-|TRBV7-2
TGTGCCAGCAGCTTATCTTTGAGCTATGGCTACACCTTC
CASSLSLSYGYTF
>-|TRBJ2-5|TRBD1|TRBV7-2
TGTGCCAGCAGCCGCGGGGGACAGGGGGCCGGGGAGACCCAGTACTTC
CASSRGGQGAGETQYF
>-|TRBJ1-2|-|TRBV6-1
TGTGCCAGCAGTGAAGCGGGGGGATTCGCTGGCTACACCTTC
CASSEAGGFAGYTF
>-|TRBJ2-6|-|TRBV5-4
TGTGCCAGCAACTCCCCCGGGGCCAACGTCCTGACTTTC
CASNSPGANVLTF
>-|TRBJ2-1|TRBD2|TRBV7-2
TGTGCCAGCAGCTTAGGAGCGGGAGTCTTCTACAATGAGCAGTTCTTC
CASSLGAGVFYNEQFF
>once|TRBJ1-2|-|TRBV30
TGTGCCTGGAGTGAAGAGGACTTCGGCGGTGGCTACACCTTC
CAWSEEDFGGGYTF
>-|TRBJ1-5|-|TRBV6-4
TGTGCCAGCAGTGACGGACAACCAAAGGGCAATCAGCCCCAGCATTTT
CASSDGQPKGNQPQHF
>-|TRBJ2-5|TRBD2|TRBV19
TGTGCCAGTAGTATCCTAGCGGGGGGGCTTGAGACCCAGTACTTC
CASSILAGGLETQYF
>-|TRBJ2-3|-|TRBV5-4
TGTGCCAGCAGCTTGGCCTCGGGGGGCAGAGATACGCAGTATTTT
CASSLASGGRDTQYF
>once|TRBJ2-1|TRBD2|TRBV2
TGTGCCAGCCTAGCGGACTCCTACAATGAGCAGTTCTTC
CASLADSYNEQFF
>-|TRBJ1-2|-|TRBV28
TGTGCCAGCAGTTTCGCCGGCACCACTAATAACTATGGCTACACCTTC
CASSFAGTTNNYGYTF
>-|TRBJ2-2|TRBD1|TRBV28
TGTGCCAGCAGTCCCGAGACAGGGTACACCGGGGAGCTGTTTTTT
CASSPETGYTGELFF
>-|TRBJ1-3|-|TRBV18
TGTGCCAGCTCATCGGATTTATCCGGGAACACCATATATTTT
CASSSDLSGNTIYF